This entry lists 8 T cell receptor beta chains sequenced from one sample in a study of cytomegalovirus exposure and HLA in healthy donors. The PCR had 60 Vbeta and 13 Jbeta primers. TCRdb's copy holds only in-frame clones and misses some; the assay was immunoSEQ multiplex PCR. The sample records hundreds of thousands of clones, 75% to 80% being singletons. Sequencing was carried out using PBMCs. The receptors were sampled from a man between 18 and 35 years old in good health and CMV-seronegative.

The J gene is TRBJ2-5, the V gene TRBV5-6; 8 positions match TRBD1. Germline V CDR1 and CDR2: SGHDT, YYEEEE. The CDR3 has 16 residues. V trimming: 4 bases; J trimming: 5 bases; junction bases outside the gene matches: 13. CDR3 in amino acids: CASSQAGGPERETQYF. For the CDR3, the DNA is TGTGCCAGCAGCCAGGCAGGGGGCCCCGAGCGGGAGACCCAGTACTTC.

This rearrangement joins TRBV5-6 to TRBJ1-1; D gene uncertain. CDR1 is SGHDT, CDR2 YYEEEE, per germline. The CDR3 loop spans 13 amino acids. V lost 2 bases and J 1 base, leaving 6 bases between the germline ends. CDR3 protein: CASSFEGNTEAFF. CDR3 coding DNA: TGTGCCAGCAGCTTCGAGGGGAACACTGAAGCTTTCTTT.

The chain carries TRBV7-2 and TRBJ1-2; a weak D match, TRBD1 (5 bases). Germline loops: CDR1 SGHTA, CDR2 FQGNSA. CDR3 length: 14 residues. V lost 3 bases to trimming and J lost 0 bases, with 8 bases between them. CDR3 loop: CASSFQQANYGYTF. The CDR3 region has the DNA TGTGCCAGCAGCTTTCAACAGGCTAACTATGGCTACACCTTC. Complete variable domain (other parts from reference TRBV7-2 and TRBJ1-2): GAGVSQSPSNKVTEKGKDVELRCDPISGHTALYWYRQSLGQGLEFLIYFQGNSAPDKSGLPSDRFSAERTGGSVSTLTIQRTQQEDSAVYLCASSFQQANYGYTFGSGTRLTVV.

The J gene is TRBJ2-3, the V gene TRBV5-1; 7 bases match TRBD2. V dropped 3 bases and J dropped 2; count of bases not matched to a gene: 9. The CDR3 totals 16 residues. CDR1 is SGHRS and CDR2 is YFSETQ in the germline V gene. DNA for the CDR3: TGCGCCAGCAGCTCGTCCGGAGCGGGGCCCACAGATACGCAGTATTTT. Translated, it gives CASSSSGAGPTDTQYF.

The gene calls are TRBV6-6 and TRBJ1-1; TRBD1 aligns across 9 bases. CDR1 is MNHNY, CDR2 SVGAGI, per germline (reference sequence). The CDR3 loop spans 14 amino acids. V lost 5 bases to trimming and J lost 7 bases; unmatched junction nucleotides: 8. The CDR3 here is CASSPRTGVGEAFF. The CDR3 region has the DNA TGTGCCAGCAGTCCTCGGACAGGGGTTGGTGAAGCTTTCTTT.

This clone was recorded only once. This same CDR3 is encoded by further DNA sequences in the sample. The genes are TRBV27 and TRBJ1-2; 9 nucleotides line up with TRBD1. The CDR3 consists of 14 residues. The germline CDR1 and CDR2 sequences are MNHEY and SMNVEV (reference sequence). Trimming at V came to 5 bases and at J to 6 bases, leaving 7 bases not matched to a gene. Here the CDR3 DNA reads TGTGCCAGCAGTGACGACAGGGACAGGGATGGCTACACCTTC. This encodes CASSDDRDRDGYTF.

The rearrangement uses TRBV2 and TRBJ2-2; 10 positions agree with TRBD2. V shed 4 bases and J 5 bases; nucleotides not matched to a gene: 10. Germline lookup yields CDR1 SNHLY and CDR2 FYNNEI. The CDR3 covers 17 residues. CDR3 loop: CASSVQREGLWTGELFF. CDR3 sequence (DNA): TGTGCCAGCAGTGTGCAGCGGGAGGGCCTGTGGACCGGGGAGCTGTTTTTT.

The sample holds one count of this clone. This chain uses TRBV6-1 with TRBJ1-5; unclear D gene. Germline CDR1 is MNHNS and CDR2 is SASEGT. The CDR3 runs to 13 residues. The V end lost 3 bases, the J end lost 3 bases, and 6 bases lay between the germline ends. CDR3 DNA: TGTGCCAGCAGTGATTCCAACAATCAGCCCCAGCATTTT. It translates to CASSDSNNQPQHF.